This T cell receptor beta chain was recorded in a study of T cell responses to AZD1222 COVID-19 vaccine. Notes on the study in general: The study found vaccine-associated CD4 TCRs spanning spike, dominant at 160-218 and 743-854. Recipients of two AZD1222 doses showed rising Spike-specific TCR breadth and depth.

On this clone: Its antigen is still unknown.

Clones were read by immunoSEQ multiplex PCR, and TCRdb kept only the in-frame ones, dropping some. The sample consists of some 130,000 clones, 70% to 90% of them appearing once. With 5 bases clipped from V and 6 bases from J, the junction kept 9 bases outside the gene matches. The CDR3 runs 15 residues. Germline V gene sequence: CDR1 WNHNN, CDR2 SYGVQD (reference sequence). This chain connects TRBV10-1 to TRBJ2-3; 9 bases map to TRBD1. The specimen comprised peripheral blood, sampled 28 days after the second dose of the MenACWY control vaccine. This sequence originates from an adult who received the MenACWY meningococcal vaccine as a control. CDR3 in DNA: TGCGCCAGCAGTCAGAGGACAGGGGTGATGGATACGCAGTATTTT. It yields the protein CASSQRTGVMDTQYF.